Each of the 14 T cell receptor beta chains below was sequenced from the same sample in a study of CD8+ T cells in alopecia areata. After isolation, RNA underwent reverse transcription to generate cDNA as the sequencing template. Clones were read by immunoSEQ multiplex PCR, and TCRdb kept only the in-frame ones, dropping some. This sample shows 200,000 to 300,000 clones and no singletons; around 1.2% rests with the ten largest. The sorting of pooled cutaneous lymph node cells relied on CD4, CD8alpha, NKG2D, NKG2ACE and other markers. Sequences were obtained from CD4+ T cells sorted from a lymph node. These receptors were collected from a C3H/HeJ mouse with alopecia areata. The strain bears MHC haplotype H2-k.

In its sample, this clone was seen a few times. Genes here carry mouse names. The sequenced fragment ends 4 residues before the CDR3 boundary, so the rest is inferred from the germline J gene. The chain links TRBV12-1 to TRBJ1-2, with D perhaps matching TRBD1 (6 bases). V gave up 0 bases and J gave up 3 bases, with 10 bases separating them. The CDR3 sequence is 14 residues long. The germline CDR1 and CDR2 sequences are SGHSN and HYEKVE. CDR3 bases read: TGTGCCAGCTCTCTCGGGGGGCGCGACTCC. Translating it yields CASSLGGRDS. The entire CDR3 protein reads CASSLGGRDSDYTF.

As concerns this clone: Genes and germline come from the mouse. The part of the CDR3 DNA that was read is TGTGCCAGCAGTGCCTTGGGGACAGGGGAGAGAGAC. Its translation is CASSALGTGERD. The CDR3 in full is CASSALGTGERDTQYF. The genes are TRBV13-1 and TRBJ2-5, with 10 bases that match TRBD1. With the read ending 4 residues before the CDR3 end, the germline J gene is used to fill in that end. The CDR3 sequence is 16 residues long. The germline V gene has CDR1 NSHNY and CDR2 SYGAGN.

For this clone: The genes and germline here are from mouse. Coverage ceases 4 residues before the CDR3 finishes, and the germline J gene fills in the end. The V gene is TRBV19, the J gene TRBJ2-5, with a possible D match to TRBD1 (5 bases). The CDR3 covers 13 residues. In germline, CDR1 is FNHDT, CDR2 SITEND (reference sequence). The part of the CDR3 DNA that was read is TGTGCCAGCAGTTCAGGGATGGAAGAC. Translated: CASSSGMED. The whole CDR3 sequence is CASSSGMEDTQYF.

Concerning this clone: Genes here carry mouse names. The CDR3 extends 4 residues past the end of the read, so its final part is completed from the germline J gene. The sample contains more than one DNA sequence encoding this CDR3. The chain recombines TRBV13-3 with TRBJ1-2, with TRBD1 as a possible D gene (5 bases). The V end was cut by 2 bases, the J end by 4 bases, with 9 bases between. The CDR3 contains 13 residues. CDR1 NNHDY and CDR2 SYVADS come from the germline V gene. This CDR3 is CASSERGGSDYTF. The sequenced CDR3 bases are TGTGCCAGCAGTGAAAGGGGAGGCTCC.

This clone was seen a few times. Germline and genes here are mouse. Read sequence stops 4 residues before the CDR3 end, and the germline J gene provides the missing end. The rearrangement links TRBV13-1 to TRBJ2-1; 8 bases match TRBD2. CDR1 is NSHNY, CDR2 SYGAGN, per germline. Losses at the gene ends were 4 bases for V and 0 bases for J; bases not matched to a gene: 3. This CDR3 has 15 amino acids. The DNA read from the CDR3 is TGTGCCAGCAGTAAGACTGGGGTTAACTATGCT. Its translation: CASSKTGVNYA. Given in full, the CDR3 is CASSKTGVNYAEQFF.

There are a few counts of this clone. Each gene name is a mouse one. The read comes to an end 4 residues before the CDR3 does, leaving the germline J gene to fill in the end. The chain links TRBV31 to TRBJ2-7, with 9 bases lining up with TRBD2. V was clipped by 0 bases and J by 3 bases; unmatched bases: 3. Per germline, CDR1 GKSSPN and CDR2 SITVG. The CDR3 has 14 residues. The CDR3 loop reads CAWSLSWGGYEQYF. Incomplete CDR3 DNA: TGTGCCTGGAGTCTGAGCTGGGGGGGCTAT.

In this sample, this clone turned up a few times. The germline and genes are mouse ones. The read ends 4 residues shy of where the CDR3 ends; the end is completed using the germline J gene. This chain links TRBV19 with TRBJ2-7; 11 nucleotides line up with TRBD2. V lost 4 bases to trimming and J lost 2 bases; unmatched junction nucleotides: 5. Germline values: CDR1 FNHDT, CDR2 SITEND (reference sequence). The length of the CDR3 is 15 residues. The CDR3 spells CASSRTGGPPYEQYF. Incomplete CDR3 DNA: TGTGCCAGCAGTCGGACTGGGGGGCCCCCCTAT.

As for this clone: These gene names are mouse names. The CDR3 extends 4 residues past the end of the read, so its final part is completed from the germline J gene. The rearrangement links TRBV19 to TRBJ2-7, with a possible D match to TRBD1 (5 bases). From germline, CDR1 is FNHDT and CDR2 SITEND (reference sequence). The CDR3 is made up of 12 amino acids. The CDR3 reads CASTSDSHEQYF. The covered CDR3 bases are TGTGCCAGCACCTCCGACAGTCAT.

Of note for this clone: The genes and germline here are from mouse. The read finishes 4 residues shy of the CDR3 end, and the germline J gene is used to complete it. The V and J genes are TRBV19 and TRBJ2-7; D gene uncertain. This CDR3 comprises 12 residues. Germline values: CDR1 FNHDT, CDR2 SITEND (reference sequence). The CDR3 here is CASSMRVYEQYF. Incomplete CDR3 DNA: TGTGCCAGCAGTATGAGGGTTTAT.

A word on this clone: A read error may explain this, as a much larger clone is one base away. The germline and genes are mouse ones. The CDR3 end falls 4 residues outside the read, so it is completed with the germline J gene. Different DNA sequences within this sample yield the same CDR3. The genes are TRBV5 and TRBJ2-5, with D perhaps matching TRBD1 (5 bases). Trimming left V 1 base short and J 2 bases short, with 7 bases between. The germline V gene encodes CDR1 LGHNA and CDR2 YNLKQL (reference sequence). The CDR3 runs 14 residues. The CDR3 reads CASSQGTIQDTQYF. CDR3 DNA (partial): TGTGCCAGCAGCCAAGGGACAATCCAAGAC.

Remarks on this clone: Genes and germline come from the mouse. The CDR3 end is not reached by the read, which stops 4 residues before it; the germline J gene fills it in. The V and J genes are TRBV13-1 and TRBJ2-5, with 9 bases aligning to TRBD1. Germline V lookup: CDR1 NSHNY, CDR2 SYGAGN. The CDR3 runs to 15 residues. The CDR3 spells CASSESGTGRDTQYF. Incomplete CDR3 DNA: TGTGCCAGCAGTGAGTCCGGGACAGGGAGAGAC.

On this clone itself: The genes are named according to mouse. The CDR3 end falls 4 residues outside the read, so it is completed with the germline J gene. The chain is built from TRBV14 and TRBJ2-3; 8 nucleotides agree with TRBD1. Unmatched junction bases numbered 2, after V lost 5 bases and J lost 0 bases. CDR1 is SGHDT, CDR2 FRDEAV, per germline. CDR3 length equals 14 residues. The CDR3 bases that were read are TGTGCCAGCAGGGACAGGGTGAGTGCAGAA. Its protein is CASRDRVSAE. The entire CDR3 is CASRDRVSAETLYF.

This clone has at least ten counts. These gene names are mouse names. The CDR3 end falls 4 residues outside the read, so it is completed with the germline J gene. The sample holds other DNA sequences that translate to the same CDR3. V gene TRBV13-1 combines with J gene TRBJ1-2; D unclear. The length of the CDR3 is 14 residues. V lost 0 bases to trimming and J lost 0 bases, with 6 bases between them. CDR1 and CDR2 (germline): NSHNY, SYGAGN. The DNA read from the CDR3 is TGTGCCAGCAGTGATGCAGGCCCAAACTCC. Amino acids: CASSDAGPNS. In full, the CDR3 reads CASSDAGPNSDYTF.

On this clone: Gene and germline names: mouse. Read sequence stops 4 residues before the CDR3 end, and the germline J gene provides the missing end. The chain recombines TRBV17 with TRBJ2-5; tentative D call: TRBD1 (5 bases). Germline V CDR1 and CDR2: MNHDT, YYDKIL. The CDR3 sequence is 14 residues long. The covered CDR3 bases are TGTGCTAGCAGTAGGAAGGGGAGAGGAGAC. It is translated as CASSRKGRGD. The whole CDR3 protein reads CASSRKGRGDTQYF.